One and the same sample provided the 19 T cell receptor beta chains below, sequenced in a study of blood T cell repertoires in COVID-19. Profiled with immunoSEQ multiplex PCR; TCRdb holds only in-frame clones, not every one. The top ten hold 4% to 5% of the sample, which has about 200,000 clones, 70% to 90% seen once. The sample consisted of peripheral blood. The receptors derive from a woman aged 80 or over with acute or convalescent COVID-19.

The V call is TRBV6-5, the J call TRBJ1-2; 8 bases are a match to TRBD1. CDR1 and CDR2 (germline): MNHEY, SVGAGI. The CDR3 is made up of 14 amino acids. Losses at the gene ends were 7 bases for V and 4 bases for J; bases not matched to a gene: 8. The CDR3 DNA is TGTGCCAGCACGCCGGACAGGGACCTCTATGGCTACACCTTC. Translated, it gives CASTPDRDLYGYTF.

This chain connects TRBV3-1 (or the pseudogene TRBV3-2) to TRBJ2-5; no definite D call. CDR1 is LGHDT, CDR2 YNNKEL, per germline (reference sequence). The CDR3 extends over 12 amino acids. V was trimmed by 4 bases and J by 6 bases, leaving 9 bases between them. This CDR3 is CASSLSGQTQYF. CDR3 in DNA: TGTGCCAGCAGCCTTTCCGGTCAGACCCAGTACTTC.

The chain carries TRBV3-1 (or the pseudogene TRBV3-2) and TRBJ2-1, with D unresolved. Between the trimmed V and J ends, which lost 4 bases and 8 bases, there was a span of 15 bases. The germline gives CDR1 LGHDT, CDR2 YNNKEL (reference sequence). The CDR3 has 14 amino acids. The CDR3 loop is CASSRESGIHEQFF. DNA of the CDR3: TGTGCCAGCAGCCGCGAGTCGGGTATCCATGAGCAGTTCTTC.

V gene TRBV9 combines with J gene TRBJ1-4, with 7 bases identical to TRBD1. The trim removed 5 bases at V and 8 bases at J, leaving 9 bases unmatched. This CDR3 has 14 amino acids. Per the germline V gene, CDR1 is SGDLS and CDR2 is YYNGEE. The CDR3 is CASSRRGGEEKLFF. The DNA for the CDR3 is TGTGCCAGCAGTCGTAGAGGGGGCGAGGAAAAACTGTTTTTT.

The J gene is TRBJ1-2, the V gene TRBV5-1, with 8 bases aligning to TRBD1. This CDR3 comprises 15 residues. The V and J ends lost 1 base and 4 bases, in that order; junction bases with no gene match: 6. CDR1 is SGHRS, CDR2 YFSETQ, per germline. CDR3 bases: TGCGCCAGCAGCTTGCGGGACAGGTTTATCTATGGCTACACCTTC. Its protein product is CASSLRDRFIYGYTF.

This chain joins TRBV18 and TRBJ2-1, with 12 bases that match TRBD2. The CDR3 has 19 residues. Germline assignment: CDR1 KGHSH and CDR2 LQKENI. With V trimmed by 0 bases and J by 0 bases, 6 bases remained unmatched. CDR3 coding DNA: TGTGCCAGCTCACCACCCTTCACTAGCGGGGGGAGCTCCTACAATGAGCAGTTCTTC. It specifies CASSPPFTSGGSSYNEQFF.

This clone was picked up a small number of times. The chain has TRBV7-9 and TRBJ2-2, with 7 bases fitting TRBD1. Trimming at V came to 8 bases and at J to 5 bases, leaving 17 bases not matched to a gene. Germline lookup yields CDR1 SEHNR and CDR2 FQNEAQ (reference sequence). This CDR3 region has 17 residues. As DNA, the CDR3 is TGTGCCAGCTCCTTTGGGGGCCCGGGACAGAGAACCGGGGAGCTGTTTTTT. Translation gives CASSFGGPGQRTGELFF.

The chain recombines TRBV7-2 with TRBJ2-7; 8 bases are a match to TRBD1. Germline lookup yields CDR1 SGHTA and CDR2 FQGNSA. J gave up 5 bases and V 1 base, and 10 bases lay outside the gene matches. CDR3 size: 16 residues. The CDR3 spells CASSLGRGTGSDEQYF. As DNA, the CDR3 is TGTGCCAGCAGCTTAGGGAGGGGGACAGGATCGGACGAGCAGTACTTC.

V is TRBV7-9 and J is TRBJ1-5; TRBD1 aligns across 7 bases. Germline V gene data show CDR1 as SEHNR and CDR2 as FQNEAQ (reference sequence). After removal of 4 bases from V and 1 base from J, the junction contained 7 bases not matched to a gene. This CDR3 has 16 amino acids. Here the CDR3 DNA reads TGTGCCAGCAGCTCTAACAGGGGAAAGAGCAATCAGCCCCAGCATTTT. Encoded protein: CASSSNRGKSNQPQHF.

The CDR3 is CASRTLAGSTDTQYF. The CDR3 bases are TGTGCCAGCAGGACACTAGCGGGGAGCACAGATACGCAGTATTTT. The chain links TRBV7-9 to TRBJ2-3; 10 bases align to TRBD2. Germline CDR1 SEHNR, CDR2 FQNEAQ (reference sequence). The V gene end was trimmed by 6 bases and the J gene end by 0 bases; junction bases not matched to a gene: 3. The CDR3 sequence is 15 residues long.

J is TRBJ2-5 and V is TRBV11-2, with 10 bases fitting TRBD2. The CDR3 loop spans 15 amino acids. Germline-derived CDR1 and CDR2 are SGHAT and FQNNGV. With 1 base clipped from V and 5 bases from J, the junction kept 4 bases outside the gene matches. This chain's CDR3 is CASSLGLAGAETQYF. DNA for the CDR3: TGTGCCAGCAGCTTAGGCCTAGCGGGAGCTGAGACCCAGTACTTC.

This chain uses TRBV12-3 or TRBV12-4 with TRBJ2-3; D unresolved. The CDR3 sequence is 13 residues long. V was trimmed by 2 bases and J by 1 base, leaving 4 bases between them. The CDR3 DNA is TGTGCCAGCAGTTTAAGCCGCACAGATACGCAGTATTTT. Translation: CASSLSRTDTQYF.

This sequence joins TRBV6-6 and TRBJ2-2; TRBD1 matches at 9 bases. V lost 6 bases, J lost 5 bases, and 7 bases stayed unmatched. The CDR3 is made up of 15 amino acids. Germline V lookup: CDR1 MNHNY, CDR2 SVGAGI (reference sequence). The CDR3 DNA follows: TGTGCCAGCAGCCCGGGACAGGGAACGACCGGGGAGCTGTTTTTT. It encodes CASSPGQGTTGELFF.

CDR3 region: CASSLLTANTEAFF. The CDR3 bases are TGCGCCAGCAGCTTGCTGACAGCGAACACTGAAGCTTTCTTT. This sequence joins TRBV5-1 and TRBJ1-1; D perhaps matches TRBD1 (5 bases). CDR3 size: 14 residues. V shed 1 base and J shed 1 base, with 8 bases lying between them. Germline V gives CDR1 SGHRS, CDR2 YFSETQ.

The chain has TRBV7-2 and TRBJ2-1, with 11 bases identical to TRBD2. The germline CDR1 and CDR2 sequences are SGHTA and FQGNSA. Germline trimming cut 5 bases from V and 5 bases from J; bases unmatched to any gene: 8. The CDR3 length is 16 residues. CDR3: CASSPIGTSGNNEQFF. For the CDR3, the DNA is TGTGCCAGCAGCCCTATCGGGACTAGCGGAAACAATGAGCAGTTCTTC.

A remark on this clone: Other DNA sequences in this specimen translate into the identical CDR3. The rearrangement uses TRBV7-9 and TRBJ1-2; TRBD1 agrees at 7 bases. The CDR3 covers 14 residues. V was clipped by 1 base and J by 4 bases; unmatched bases: 3. Germline V CDR1 and CDR2: SEHNR, FQNEAQ (reference sequence). For the CDR3, the DNA is TGTGCCAGCAGCTTAGGACAGGGCCTCTATGGCTACACCTTC. It translates to CASSLGQGLYGYTF.

The rearrangement links TRBV24-1 to TRBJ1-6; D gene unclear. The CDR3 extends over 15 amino acids. Trimming pared 4 bases from V and 7 bases from J, leaving 13 bases between. Germline V gene lookup returns CDR1 KGHDR and CDR2 SFDVKD. As DNA, the CDR3 is TGTGCCACCAGTGACCCAACGGTTCCGAATTCACCCCTCCACTTT. Encoded protein: CATSDPTVPNSPLHF.

The chain carries TRBV6-4 and TRBJ1-5; the D gene is possibly TRBD1 (5 bases). The V and J ends lost 3 bases and 7 bases respectively, with 10 bases between them. CDR3 length: 13 residues. Germline V CDR1 and CDR2: MRHNA, SNTAGT. The CDR3 spells CASSEDMSQPQHF. The CDR3 DNA follows: TGTGCCAGCAGTGAGGACATGTCGCAGCCCCAGCATTTT.

For this clone: A read error may account for a junction end that differs from germline. This sequence joins TRBV7-7 and TRBJ2-1, with D hard to call. This CDR3 region has 16 residues. The germline gives CDR1 SSHAT, CDR2 FNYEAQ (reference sequence). The CDR3 loop reads CASSLGRGGGYNEQFF. DNA of the CDR3: TGTGCTAGCAGCTTAGGCCGCGGCGGTGGGTACAATGAGCAGTTCTTC.